This T cell receptor (beta chain) is drawn from a study of cytomegalovirus exposure and HLA in healthy donors. J gave up 4 bases and V 6 bases, and 11 bases lay outside the gene matches. Germline V gene lookup returns CDR1 MDHEN and CDR2 SYDVKM. This CDR3 contains 16 residues. In regard to this clone: Antigen specificity is unknown.

With 60 Vbeta and 13 Jbeta primers, the PCR was carried out. TCRdb's table, derived via immunoSEQ multiplex PCR, lists solely in-frame clones and lacks some. The sample table includes about 48,000 clones. The study, taken as a whole, reports: The majority of CMV-associated TCR beta chains were reported as apparently HLA-restricted in a later analysis.

The clonotype was recovered from a male donor in good health and CMV-seropositive. The rearrangement links TRBV28 to TRBJ1-2; TRBD1 matches 10 bases. Sequenced sample: PBMCs. The CDR3 DNA follows: TGTGCCAGCAGCCCAGCTCCGGGACAGGGGTTCTATGGCTACACCTTC. Translation: CASSPAPGQGFYGYTF.